Listed here are 19 T cell receptor beta chains from one sample, sequenced in a study of regulatory T cells in long-lasting Graves disease. Indicated time point: newly diagnosed GD, antithyroid drugs for less than 3 months. Extracted RNA from PBMCs served as the source of the TCR library. Assembly of TCR beta libraries relied on iRepertoire HTBI primers together with Arm-PCR of CDR3 regions. TCRdb re-derived calls from the multiplex PCR reads in MiXCR, one entry per CDR3 protein. Among over 300,000 distinct CDR3 sequences listed, around 15% were seen once. The material sequenced was peripheral blood mononuclear cells (PBMCs), taken at new diagnosis, from a patient treated with antithyroid drugs. These receptors all stem from a female donor with Graves disease.

This clonotype was seen a few times. V and J are TRBV11-1 and TRBJ2-1; 11 nucleotides match TRBD2. The CDR3 consists of 17 residues. The V and J ends lost 1 base and 5 bases, in that order; junction bases with no gene match: 7. Germline V gene lookup returns CDR1 SGHAT and CDR2 FQDESV (reference sequence). This chain's CDR3 is CASSLVPGTSGDNEQFF. CDR3 sequence (DNA): TGTGCCAGCAGCTTAGTCCCAGGGACTAGCGGAGACAATGAGCAGTTCTTC.

This clonotype was picked up many times. The rearrangement uses TRBV15 and TRBJ2-5, with TRBD1 matching 7 bases. Germline values: CDR1 LNHNV, CDR2 YYDKDF (reference sequence). The CDR3 is 16 residues long. J was trimmed by 5 bases and V by 2 bases; bases with no gene match: 11. Here the CDR3 reads CATSRPTITGAETQYF. The DNA for the CDR3 is TGTGCCACCAGCAGACCCACCATAACAGGGGCCGAGACCCAGTACTTC.

The chain couples TRBV6-4 to TRBJ2-5; D possibly uses TRBD1 or TRBD2 (5 bases each). Per the germline V gene, CDR1 is MRHNA and CDR2 is SNTAGT. V lost 3 bases and J lost 7, with 15 bases in between. The CDR3 consists of 14 residues. The CDR3, as DNA: TGTGCCAGCAGTGAAGGGGACGGTGGTGGGACCCAGTACTTC. The encoded protein is CASSEGDGGGTQYF.

This clonotype was found many times. The V gene is TRBV12-5, the J gene TRBJ1-1, with a weak D call TRBD1 (5 bases). The CDR3 runs to 16 residues. Germline loops: CDR1 LGHNT, CDR2 FRNRAP. V was clipped by 0 bases and J by 10 bases, with 21 bases between them. The CDR3 sequence: CASGLVRGRPRRGAFF. DNA for the CDR3: TGTGCTAGTGGTTTGGTACGGGGACGGCCCCGAAGGGGAGCTTTCTTT. The entire variable domain, with the rest obtained from reference TRBV12-5 and TRBJ1-1, is as follows: DARVTQTPRHKVTEMGQEVTMRCQPILGHNTVFWYRQTMMQGLELLAYFRNRAPLDDSGMPKDRFSAEMPDATLATLKIQPSEPRDSAVYFCASGLVRGRPRRGAFFGQGTRLTVV.

Many counts were recorded for this clonotype. The chain joins TRBV12-3 or TRBV12-4 to TRBJ2-7, with TRBD1 matching over 7 bases. With the DNA end fitting TRBJ2-5 better, the J assignment may be wrong. This CDR3 is built from 15 residues. In DNA, the CDR3 is TGTGCCAGCAGTTTGGTAGGGGCAGGGGGAGAGACCCAGTACTTC. Its protein product is CASSLVGAGGETQYF.

This clonotype was observed at least ten times. The chain is built from TRBV7-2 and TRBJ2-1, with D possibly TRBD1 on 6 matching bases. The CDR3 spans 16 residues. Trimming shortened V by 7 bases and J by 4 bases, and 20 bases separated the two germline ends. Germline values: CDR1 SGHTA, CDR2 FQGNSA. This CDR3 is CASTRLDSSFYNEQFF. The CDR3 coding sequence is TGTGCCAGCACCCGATTGGACAGCTCATTTTACAATGAGCAGTTCTTC.

In this sample, this clonotype turned up many times. This chain uses TRBV2 with TRBJ2-1; 8 bases are a match to TRBD2. The J segment lost 6 bases and the V segment lost 7 bases, leaving 20 bases of the junction unmatched. The CDR3 runs to 18 residues. Germline CDR1 SNHLY, CDR2 FYNNEI. The CDR3 nucleotides read TGTGCCAGCAACCGGGCTTATCTACAGATACGGGAGGGCAATGAGCAGTTCTTC. Its translation: CASNRAYLQIREGNEQFF. The full variable domain, in which reference TRBV2 and TRBJ2-1 provide the parts outside the CDR3, is EPEVTQTPSHQVTQMGQEVILRCVPISNHLYFYWYRQILGQKVEFLVSFYNNEISEKSEIFDDQFSVERPDGSNFTLKIRSTKLEDSAMYFCASNRAYLQIREGNEQFFGPGTRLTVL.

This clonotype was seen many times. J is TRBJ2-2 and V is TRBV4-3; possible D gene TRBD2, 6 bases. This CDR3 has 17 amino acids. V dropped 0 bases and J dropped 2 bases, with 13 bases sitting between them. Germline lookup yields CDR1 LGHNA and CDR2 YSLEER. CDR3 amino acids: CASSQDLRDFNTGELFF. CDR3 coding DNA: TGCGCCAGCAGCCAAGACCTCCGGGACTTTAACACCGGGGAGCTGTTTTTT.

This clonotype was recorded at least ten times. This sequence joins TRBV20-1 and TRBJ2-7; D is perhaps TRBD2 (5 bases). V lost 1 base, J lost 3 bases, and 13 bases lay in between. Germline V gives CDR1 DFQATT, CDR2 SNEGSKA (reference sequence). This CDR3 spans 14 amino acids. The CDR3 protein is CSARVASSNYEQYF. In DNA, the CDR3 is TGCAGTGCTAGAGTGGCTAGCAGCAACTACGAGCAGTACTTC.

This clonotype was recorded many times. The rearrangement joins TRBV7-3 to TRBJ2-1; 8 bases fit TRBD2. In germline, CDR1 is SGHTA, CDR2 FQGTGA. The CDR3 is 14 residues long. After removal of 4 bases from V and 9 bases from J, the junction contained 8 bases not matched to a gene. The CDR3 DNA is TGTGCCAGCAGCTCCACGACCGGGAGGGGTGAGCAGTTCTTC. Translation gives CASSSTTGRGEQFF.

This clonotype appeared many times. The rearrangement links TRBV7-2 to TRBJ2-3; D remains unclear. This CDR3 spans 12 amino acids. V was shortened by 5 bases and J by 6 bases, with 9 bases between the two germline ends. Germline CDR1 is SGHTA and CDR2 is FQGNSA. CDR3 nucleotide sequence: TGTGCCAGCAGCCTATCACGCGATACGCAGTATTTT. It is translated as CASSLSRDTQYF.

The rearrangement links TRBV27 to TRBJ2-7; D unclear. From germline, CDR1 is MNHEY and CDR2 SMNVEV (reference sequence). With 4 bases removed from V and 7 bases from J, the gap between germline ends came to 14 bases. This CDR3 is 13 amino acids long. Written as DNA, the CDR3 is TGTGCCAGCAGTTATGGACCGCCTCGAGAGCAGTACTTC. Its translation: CASSYGPPREQYF.

Concerning this clonotype itself: Germline is not matched at one junction end, which may reflect a read error. The chain is built from TRBV2 and TRBJ2-2, with 7 positions matching TRBD2. The CDR3 is 14 residues long. Germline assignment: CDR1 SNHLY and CDR2 FYNNEI. DNA for the CDR3: TGTGCCAGTAGTGTGCTAGCGGTCACCGGGGAGCTGTTTTTT. Amino acid sequence: CASSVLAVTGELFF.

The V call is TRBV7-9, the J call TRBJ1-2, with D perhaps TRBD1 (5 bases). Deletions cut 3 bases from V and 5 bases from J, with 19 bases between. Germline assignment: CDR1 SEHNR and CDR2 FQNEAQ (reference sequence). CDR3 length equals 16 residues. The CDR3 coding sequence is TGTGCCAGCAGCTTCTCCGGGGCCCCCCTCCTATATGGCTACACCTTC. The encoded protein is CASSFSGAPLLYGYTF.

This clonotype was recorded at least ten times. The rearrangement links TRBV27 to TRBJ2-7; D call uncertain. The CDR3 totals 12 residues. Germline CDR1 MNHEY, CDR2 SMNVEV (reference sequence). The V end lost 6 bases, the J end lost 7 bases, and 13 bases lay between the germline ends. CDR3 in DNA: TGTGCCAGCAGGAGCTTTGGGCGTGAGCAGTACTTC. The encoded protein is CASRSFGREQYF.

Points on this clonotype: A single base is all that separates this from a far larger clone, so a read error is likely. The genes are TRBV7-2 and TRBJ1-2; 8 positions agree with TRBD1. The CDR3 is 16 residues long. Germline CDR1 and CDR2: SGHTA and FQGNSA. The V and J ends lost 1 base and 5 bases, in that order; junction bases with no gene match: 9. The CDR3 DNA reads as TGTGCCAGCAGCTTAGTCGGGGGACAGGCGATGTATGGCTACACCTTC. This translates into CASSLVGGQAMYGYTF.

This clonotype was counted many times. The chain uses TRBV18 and TRBJ2-1, with 7 bases lining up with TRBD2. CDR1 and CDR2 from the germline V gene are KGHSH and LQKENI. This CDR3 has 15 amino acids. V shed 1 base and J 4 bases; nucleotides not matched to a gene: 4. CDR3 loop: CASSPQREKYNEQFF. The CDR3, as DNA: TGTGCCAGCTCACCACAGCGGGAAAAGTACAATGAGCAGTTCTTC.

Many counts were recorded for this clonotype. V is TRBV12-3 or TRBV12-4 and J is TRBJ2-1; D might be TRBD1 (6 bases). Between the trimmed V and J ends, which lost 5 bases and 4 bases, there was a span of 9 bases. The length of the CDR3 is 13 residues. The CDR3 bases are TGTGCCAGCAGTGAGGGGGAGTACAATGAGCAGTTCTTC. The encoded protein is CASSEGEYNEQFF.

On this clonotype itself: A read error may be the cause here, since a much bigger clone is one base away. V gene TRBV24-1 combines with J gene TRBJ1-1, with 12 bases that match TRBD1. Trimming took 5 bases from V and 1 from J; bases not matched to a gene: 7. Germline assignment: CDR1 KGHDR and CDR2 SFDVKD. The CDR3 loop spans 17 amino acids. This CDR3 is CATSVLPGQGANTEAFF. DNA for the CDR3: TGTGCCACCAGTGTCCTCCCGGGACAGGGGGCGAACACTGAAGCTTTCTTT.